The clone carrying this T cell receptor beta chain was detected ten times or more. Its specificity is unknown. Via MiXCR, TCRdb re-called the 5' RACE reads, giving one row per CDR3 protein. The sample contains approximately 10,000 distinct CDR3 sequences, 43% of which appear only once. This record comes from a study of T cell repertoires and leukemia-associated antigens. Germline CDR1 and CDR2: DFQATT and SNEGSKA (reference sequence). The CDR3 has 14 amino acids. V dropped 1 base and J dropped 1 base, with 11 bases sitting between them. Findings and limits, study-wide: Vbeta, Jbeta, VDJ rearrangement and unique CDR3 counts did not differ significantly across four groups.

The sequence came from a female donor in good health. The V gene is TRBV20-1, the J gene TRBJ2-7; D remains ambiguous. The sample consisted of CD3+ T cells sorted from blood and cultured. The CDR3 loop reads CSARGISVSYEQYF. For the CDR3, the DNA is TGCAGTGCTAGAGGCATTTCCGTTTCCTACGAGCAGTACTTC.